This is a list of T cell receptor beta chains from one sample in a study of cytomegalovirus exposure and HLA in healthy donors. TCRdb's table, derived via immunoSEQ multiplex PCR, lists solely in-frame clones and lacks some. The sample includes 150,000 to 200,000 clones, about 87% of them seen just once. The sample consisted of PBMCs. The receptor set was obtained from a woman aged 18-29 years in good health and CMV-seronegative. Both conserved end residues are part of each CDR3. The order of the fields is J gene, clone size, V gene, D gene, CDR3 DNA, CDR3 protein. D genes are given only for firm matches. Some rows mark clone size as missing; the rest say once, few, many or name a class of expanded clone.

J gene: TRBJ2-5; clone size: -; V gene: TRBV7-8; D gene: TRBD2; CDR3 DNA: TGTGCCAGCAGCTTATGGACTAGCGGGAGGACGAGTCTAGAGACCCAGTACTTC; CDR3 protein: CASSLWTSGRTSLETQYF
J gene: TRBJ1-4; clone size: -; V gene: TRBV9; D gene: -; CDR3 DNA: TGTGCCAGCAGCGTAGAGGGGACTTTAAGGGAAAAACTGTTTTTT; CDR3 protein: CASSVEGTLREKLFF
J gene: TRBJ1-1; clone size: -; V gene: TRBV6-5; D gene: -; CDR3 DNA: TGTGCCAGCAGTTACTCACCGGGACAAAAGAACACTGAAGCTTTCTTT; CDR3 protein: CASSYSPGQKNTEAFF
J gene: TRBJ2-1; clone size: -; V gene: TRBV30; D gene: TRBD2; CDR3 DNA: TGTGCCTGGAGCAACGGCGGGGGGTCCAATGAGCAGTTCTTC; CDR3 protein: CAWSNGGGSNEQFF
J gene: TRBJ1-3; clone size: -; V gene: TRBV9; D gene: -; CDR3 DNA: TGTGCCAGCAGCGTAGGGGGCAGTTTCTCTGGAAACACCATATATTTT; CDR3 protein: CASSVGGSFSGNTIYF
J gene: TRBJ2-6; clone size: -; V gene: TRBV18; D gene: -; CDR3 DNA: TGTGCCAGCTCGGGCCTGCCGCCCTCTGGGGCCAACGTCCTGACTTTC; CDR3 protein: CASSGLPPSGANVLTF
J gene: TRBJ2-7; clone size: -; V gene: TRBV7-2; D gene: TRBD2; CDR3 DNA: TGTGCCAGCAGCTTAGGTCCCAGCGGGAGTGAATACGAGCAGTACTTC; CDR3 protein: CASSLGPSGSEYEQYF
J gene: TRBJ1-2; clone size: -; V gene: TRBV6-1; D gene: TRBD1; CDR3 DNA: TGTGCCAGCAGCGACAGGGGAAGAGATGGCTACACCTTC; CDR3 protein: CASSDRGRDGYTF
J gene: TRBJ1-1; clone size: -; V gene: TRBV11-3; D gene: TRBD1; CDR3 DNA: TGTGCCAGCAGCCAGGGACAGCCTAGCTGGACTGAAGCTTTCTTT; CDR3 protein: CASSQGQPSWTEAFF
J gene: TRBJ2-7; clone size: few; V gene: TRBV6-5; D gene: TRBD2; CDR3 DNA: TGTGCCAGCAGACCTCTAGCGGGCCGCTCCTACGAGCAGTACTTC; CDR3 protein: CASRPLAGRSYEQYF
J gene: TRBJ1-2; clone size: -; V gene: TRBV5-5; D gene: -; CDR3 DNA: TGTGCCAGCAGCTCACGGACAGACGCTAGAAACTATGGCTACACCTTC; CDR3 protein: CASSSRTDARNYGYTF
J gene: TRBJ1-4; clone size: -; V gene: TRBV5-6; D gene: -; CDR3 DNA: TGTGCCAGCAGCCTCATGGCGGGGGGTGGGTACGAAAAACTGTTTTTT; CDR3 protein: CASSLMAGGGYEKLFF
J gene: TRBJ1-5; clone size: few; V gene: TRBV10-3; D gene: TRBD1; CDR3 DNA: TGTGCCATCAGTCCGGGACAGGTCGGCAATCAGCCCCAGCATTTT; CDR3 protein: CAISPGQVGNQPQHF
J gene: TRBJ2-7; clone size: -; V gene: TRBV2; D gene: -; CDR3 DNA: TGTGCCAGTGGGAAGGTCGCGAGGGGGGAGCAGTACTTC; CDR3 protein: CASGKVARGEQYF
J gene: TRBJ2-3; clone size: -; V gene: TRBV19; D gene: -; CDR3 DNA: TGTGCCAGCCTCCTGTTTAAAACTCCTAGCACAGATACGCAGTATTTT; CDR3 protein: CASLLFKTPSTDTQYF
J gene: TRBJ1-3; clone size: few; V gene: TRBV9; D gene: TRBD1; CDR3 DNA: TGTGCCAGCAGCCCGGGGGACAGACTCTCTGGAAACACCATATATTTT; CDR3 protein: CASSPGDRLSGNTIYF
J gene: TRBJ1-3; clone size: -; V gene: TRBV9; D gene: TRBD1; CDR3 DNA: TGTGCCAGCAGCCCCCAAGTCGGGACAGGAGCTGGAAACACCATATATTTT; CDR3 protein: CASSPQVGTGAGNTIYF
J gene: TRBJ1-2; clone size: once; V gene: TRBV6-5; D gene: -; CDR3 DNA: TGTGCCAGCAGTTCTGGACAACGGGGCTACACCTTC; CDR3 protein: CASSSGQRGYTF
J gene: TRBJ1-5; clone size: -; V gene: TRBV13; D gene: -; CDR3 DNA: TGTGCCAGCAGCTTCGCGGGGATCAATCAGCCCCAGCATTTT; CDR3 protein: CASSFAGINQPQHF
J gene: TRBJ1-2; clone size: -; V gene: TRBV19; D gene: -; CDR3 DNA: TGTGCCAGTAGTCCCCACCGGGGCTATGGCTACACCTTC; CDR3 protein: CASSPHRGYGYTF
J gene: TRBJ2-1; clone size: -; V gene: TRBV6-1; D gene: -; CDR3 DNA: TGTGCCAGCCCAAACGGTAGCGGAACGTACAATGAGCAGTTCTTC; CDR3 protein: CASPNGSGTYNEQFF
J gene: TRBJ2-1; clone size: -; V gene: TRBV6-4; D gene: TRBD2; CDR3 DNA: TGTGCCAGCAGTGAAGCTAGCGGGAGGGTCAATGAGCAGTTCTTC; CDR3 protein: CASSEASGRVNEQFF
J gene: TRBJ1-4; clone size: -; V gene: TRBV25-1; D gene: -; CDR3 DNA: TGTGCCAGCATCCCCGCGGCGAGTTGGAAAGTGGAAAAACTGTTTTTT; CDR3 protein: CASIPAASWKVEKLFF
J gene: TRBJ1-4; clone size: few; V gene: TRBV5-6; D gene: TRBD1; CDR3 DNA: TGTGCCAGCAGCTCCTACCGGACAGGGTTTGGTGAAAAACTGTTTTTT; CDR3 protein: CASSSYRTGFGEKLFF
J gene: TRBJ2-1; clone size: -; V gene: TRBV12-5; D gene: TRBD2; CDR3 DNA: TGTGCTACTTCACTTGGGGCGGGGGGGCCCAATGAGCAGTTCTTC; CDR3 protein: CATSLGAGGPNEQFF
J gene: TRBJ1-5; clone size: -; V gene: TRBV27; D gene: -; CDR3 DNA: TGTGCCAGCAGTTGGGGGGGAGGCAATCAGCCCCAGCATTTT; CDR3 protein: CASSWGGGNQPQHF
J gene: TRBJ1-5; clone size: -; V gene: TRBV19; D gene: -; CDR3 DNA: TGTGCCAGTAGTTCATGGACCGGGGGCAATCAGCCCCAGCATTTT; CDR3 protein: CASSSWTGGNQPQHF
J gene: TRBJ1-5; clone size: -; V gene: TRBV18; D gene: TRBD1; CDR3 DNA: TGTGCCAGCTCCCCCGGGACAGGGCGTTCATATAGCAATCAGCCCCAGCATTTT; CDR3 protein: CASSPGTGRSYSNQPQHF
J gene: TRBJ1-2; clone size: -; V gene: TRBV5-1; D gene: TRBD1; CDR3 DNA: TGCGCCAGCAGCCCCGACAGGGGGGACTATGGCTACACCTTC; CDR3 protein: CASSPDRGDYGYTF
J gene: TRBJ2-7; clone size: -; V gene: TRBV2; D gene: TRBD1; CDR3 DNA: TGTGCCAGCAGTGAGGAGGGACAGGGGATCTCCTACGAGCAGTACTTC; CDR3 protein: CASSEEGQGISYEQYF
J gene: TRBJ1-3; clone size: -; V gene: TRBV5-1; D gene: -; CDR3 DNA: TGCGCCAGCCACCCGGGGGGTTCTGGAAACACCATATATTTT; CDR3 protein: CASHPGGSGNTIYF
J gene: TRBJ2-1; clone size: -; V gene: TRBV7-8; D gene: TRBD2; CDR3 DNA: TGTGCCAGCAGCTTAATGAGCGGGATAAGTTTCAATGAGCAGTTCTTC; CDR3 protein: CASSLMSGISFNEQFF
J gene: TRBJ2-2; clone size: -; V gene: TRBV6-4; D gene: -; CDR3 DNA: TGTGCCAGCAGTGACTCGCCGGGCACCGGGGAGCTGTTTTTT; CDR3 protein: CASSDSPGTGELFF
J gene: TRBJ1-5; clone size: once; V gene: TRBV29-1; D gene: -; CDR3 DNA: TGCAGCGTTGAAGATAAACGGCAGGGGCCTCCATATAGCAATCAGCCCCAGCATTTT; CDR3 protein: CSVEDKRQGPPYSNQPQHF
J gene: TRBJ2-7; clone size: -; V gene: TRBV11-2; D gene: TRBD1; CDR3 DNA: TGTGCCAGCAGCCCCCTGACCGGGACAGGGGTCGAGCAGTACTTC; CDR3 protein: CASSPLTGTGVEQYF
J gene: TRBJ2-1; clone size: -; V gene: TRBV10-3; D gene: -; CDR3 DNA: TGTGCCATCAGTGAGTCACAGTACCCCCCGGATGAGCAGTTCTTC; CDR3 protein: CAISESQYPPDEQFF
J gene: TRBJ2-5; clone size: once; V gene: TRBV29-1; D gene: TRBD2; CDR3 DNA: TGCAGCGTTGATAGCGGGATTAGAGAGACCCAGTACTTC; CDR3 protein: CSVDSGIRETQYF
J gene: TRBJ2-5; clone size: -; V gene: TRBV9; D gene: TRBD2; CDR3 DNA: TGTGCCAGCAGCGTAGCTACGGGAGGATCCCAGTACTTC; CDR3 protein: CASSVATGGSQYF
J gene: TRBJ1-1; clone size: -; V gene: TRBV9; D gene: -; CDR3 DNA: TGTGCCAGCAGCCCAACCGACGGGAACGCTGAAGCTTTCTTT; CDR3 protein: CASSPTDGNAEAFF
J gene: TRBJ2-5; clone size: -; V gene: TRBV29-1; D gene: TRBD1; CDR3 DNA: TGCAGCGGGGGGGGTACAGGGGGCGCCGAGACCCAGTACTTC; CDR3 protein: CSGGGTGGAETQYF
J gene: TRBJ1-2; clone size: -; V gene: TRBV4-1; D gene: TRBD1; CDR3 DNA: TGCGCCAGCAGCCAAGAGGACAGGGGGAATAAGGGCTACACCTTC; CDR3 protein: CASSQEDRGNKGYTF
J gene: TRBJ1-5; clone size: -; V gene: TRBV10-3; D gene: -; CDR3 DNA: TGTGCCATCAGTGATCGGGGTAATGGGAATCAGCCCCAGCATTTT; CDR3 protein: CAISDRGNGNQPQHF
J gene: TRBJ1-1; clone size: few; V gene: TRBV19; D gene: -; CDR3 DNA: TGTGCCAGTAGTATATGGGGGGTGAACACTGAAGCTTTCTTT; CDR3 protein: CASSIWGVNTEAFF
J gene: TRBJ1-1; clone size: -; V gene: TRBV28; D gene: -; CDR3 DNA: TGTGCCAGCAGTCAAGCGGCAGCGAACACTGAAGCTTTCTTT; CDR3 protein: CASSQAAANTEAFF
J gene: TRBJ2-7; clone size: once; V gene: TRBV18; D gene: -; CDR3 DNA: TGTGCCAGCTCACCAAGTACGGACAGTCGCGAGCAGTACTTC; CDR3 protein: CASSPSTDSREQYF
J gene: TRBJ1-4; clone size: -; V gene: TRBV5-4; D gene: -; CDR3 DNA: TGTGCCAGCAGCTCACAGGGAGAAAAAGAAAAACTGTTTTTT; CDR3 protein: CASSSQGEKEKLFF
J gene: TRBJ2-7; clone size: -; V gene: TRBV19; D gene: TRBD1; CDR3 DNA: TGTGCCAGTAGTATAGTTTCGAGACAGGGGTCCTACGAGCAGTACTTC; CDR3 protein: CASSIVSRQGSYEQYF
J gene: TRBJ2-2; clone size: -; V gene: TRBV5-1; D gene: TRBD1; CDR3 DNA: TGCGCCAGCAAGAAGACCGGGACAGCGAACACCGGGGAGCTGTTTTTT; CDR3 protein: CASKKTGTANTGELFF
J gene: TRBJ2-4; clone size: -; V gene: TRBV4-1; D gene: -; CDR3 DNA: TGCGCCAGCAGCCAAGTGGGAGTAGCCAAAAACATTCAGTACTTC; CDR3 protein: CASSQVGVAKNIQYF
J gene: TRBJ2-3; clone size: -; V gene: TRBV7-2; D gene: -; CDR3 DNA: TGTGCCAGCAGCCTCCCCATCAGTACAGATACGCAGTATTTT; CDR3 protein: CASSLPISTDTQYF
J gene: TRBJ1-1; clone size: -; V gene: TRBV27; D gene: TRBD1; CDR3 DNA: TGTGCCAGCAGTTCCTCAACGACAGGGGGCGGGATTCGGACTGAAGCTTTCTTT; CDR3 protein: CASSSSTTGGGIRTEAFF
J gene: TRBJ1-6; clone size: once; V gene: TRBV5-1; D gene: -; CDR3 DNA: TGCGCCAGCAGCTTCACAGGGTTAAATTCACCCCTCCACTTT; CDR3 protein: CASSFTGLNSPLHF
J gene: TRBJ1-1; clone size: -; V gene: TRBV18; D gene: TRBD1; CDR3 DNA: TGTGCCAGCTCACCTCACAGGGGAACTGAAGCTTTCTTT; CDR3 protein: CASSPHRGTEAFF
J gene: TRBJ2-2; clone size: -; V gene: TRBV7-2; D gene: -; CDR3 DNA: TGTGCCAGCAGCTTAGCAGGGAGGTTGGTTGGCGCGGTAACCGGGGAGCTGTTTTTT; CDR3 protein: CASSLAGRLVGAVTGELFF